Sequencing of this TCR beta chain was carried out in a study of blood T cells in healthy people across ages. Findings of the study overall: Possibly confounding the expanded clonotype changes was the fact that donor CMV status was unknown. Aged donors had fewer naive CD4+ cells and lower diversity than long-lived donors.

In the case of this clonotype: Its antigen is not identified.

V lost 1 base to trimming and J lost 7 bases, with 7 bases between them. The CDR3 is 13 residues long. The germline V gene has CDR1 LGHNT and CDR2 FRNRAP. The use of a sample-barcoded 5' primer and a J-beta primer mix characterized a second PCR of roughly 6 to 11 cycles. MiXCR, applied by TCRdb to the 5' RACE reads, yields one record per CDR3 protein. Found here are 1.5 million to 2 million distinct CDR3 sequences, roughly 30% of them singletons; the top ten hold 7.7%. J is TRBJ2-2 and V is TRBV12-5; D uncertain. The origin of this receptor is a woman under 40 in good health. The sample was blood. Here the CDR3 reads CASGLDRVGELFF. CDR3 coding DNA: TGTGCTAGTGGTTTGGACCGGGTCGGGGAGCTGTTTTTT.